The 20 T cell receptor beta chains below come from one sample, sequenced in a study of beta chain features in type 1 diabetes. Study observations and caveats: Across all four CD4+ subsets, people with type 1 diabetes showed modestly shorter TCRB CDR3s.

Their target antigens are unknown. The whole isolated RNA underwent reverse transcription, so sequencing captured expressed TCRB transcripts. Produced via immunoSEQ multiplex PCR; TCRdb's table is partial and in-frame only. The top ten hold approximately 1% of the sample, which has 310,000 or so clones, around 9% seen once. The source material was central memory CD4+ T cells from blood. All receptors come from a man under 40 with type 1 diabetes.

This clone was found a few times. The V and J genes are TRBV9 and TRBJ2-7, with a possible D match to TRBD2 (5 bases). The CDR3 loop spans 14 amino acids. Germline lookup yields CDR1 SGDLS and CDR2 YYNGEE. V dropped 3 bases and J dropped 0 bases, with 10 bases sitting between them. In nucleotides, the CDR3 is TGTGCCAGCAGCGGCCTAGGGAGCTCCTACGAGCAGTACTTC. It specifies CASSGLGSSYEQYF. Variable domain in full (rest from reference TRBV9 and TRBJ2-7): DSGVTQTPKHLITATGQRVTLRCSPRSGDLSVYWYQQSLDQGLQFLIQYYNGEERAKGNILERFSAQQFPDLHSELNLSSLELGDSALYFCASSGLGSSYEQYFGPGTRLTVT.

This clone turned up a few times. The rearrangement links TRBV21-1 to TRBJ2-7; the DNA was not compared with TRBD1, the D call given in the table. TRBV21-1 is a pseudogene. The CDR3 has 18 amino acids. The CDR3 sequence is CASSQEEGQGAMGYEQYF. The DNA of the CDR3 is TGTGCCAGCAGCCAAGAGGAGGGGCAGGGGGCGATGGGGTACGAGCAGTACTTC.

This clone was counted only a few times. The chain carries TRBV7-2 and TRBJ2-5; the D is unclear. CDR3 length: 13 residues. Between the trimmed V and J ends, which lost 5 bases and 6 bases, there was a span of 13 bases. Germline V gene sequence: CDR1 SGHTA, CDR2 FQGNSA. The CDR3 loop reads CASSGSDRKTQYF. CDR3 sequence (DNA): TGTGCCAGCAGCGGATCTGACCGGAAGACCCAGTACTTC.

In its sample, this clone was seen a few times. V is TRBV25-1 and J is TRBJ2-1; 9 bases match TRBD1. The CDR3 runs 14 residues. The junction had 4 bases not matched to a gene; V was cut back by 6 bases and J by 4 bases. CDR1 and CDR2 (germline): MGHDK, SYGVNS. The CDR3 coding sequence is TGTGCCAGCAGAGCCGGGACAGGGTACAATGAGCAGTTCTTC. Translated: CASRAGTGYNEQFF. The variable domain in full, completed from reference TRBV25-1 and TRBJ2-1, reads EADIYQTPRYLVIGTGKKITLECSQTMGHDKMYWYQQDPGMELHLIHYSYGVNSTEKGDLSSESTVSRIRTEHFPLTLESARPSHTSQYLCASRAGTGYNEQFFGPGTRLTVL.

In its sample, this clone was seen a few times. This chain uses TRBV7-9 with TRBJ1-2, with 9 bases that match TRBD1. The CDR3 has 14 amino acids. Germline trimming cut 8 bases from V and 7 bases from J; bases unmatched to any gene: 11. The germline V gene encodes CDR1 SEHNR and CDR2 FQNEAQ (reference sequence). The CDR3 DNA reads as TGTGCCAGCGGAGGAACAGGGGGCACTACTGGCTACACCTTC. This gives the protein CASGGTGGTTGYTF.

This clone was seen only a few times. This specimen includes other DNA sequences encoding the same CDR3. This chain joins TRBV6-5 and TRBJ2-5; no reliable D call. From germline, CDR1 is MNHEY and CDR2 SVGAGI. V lost 5 bases and J 4 bases, leaving 11 bases between the germline ends. This CDR3 is built from 13 residues. The DNA for the CDR3 is TGTGCCAGCAGTCGCGGCCTAGGAGAGACCCAGTACTTC. It specifies CASSRGLGETQYF.

This clone was counted between two and nine times. This sample includes further DNA sequences coding for the same CDR3. The chain combines TRBV5-1 with TRBJ2-1; D is undetermined. The germline gives CDR1 SGHRS, CDR2 YFSETQ. The V end was cut by 0 bases, the J end by 5 bases, with 9 bases between. The CDR3 contains 14 residues. CDR3 in amino acids: CASSLGPSNNEQFF. CDR3 coding DNA: TGCGCCAGCAGCTTGGGCCCGAGCAACAATGAGCAGTTCTTC.

There are a few counts of this clone. The V call is TRBV2, the J call TRBJ1-2; 7 bases fit TRBD1. The CDR3 contains 14 residues. The V and J ends lost 6 bases and 7 bases, in that order; junction bases with no gene match: 11. The germline V gene has CDR1 SNHLY and CDR2 FYNNEI. CDR3: CASSAVRGRAGYTF. CDR3 bases: TGTGCCAGCAGCGCGGTGAGGGGGCGAGCTGGCTACACCTTC.

This clone has only a few counts. This rearrangement joins TRBV6-5 to TRBJ2-5, with 9 nucleotides matching TRBD2. CDR1 MNHEY and CDR2 SVGAGI come from the germline V gene. Losses at the gene ends were 1 base for V and 3 bases for J; bases not matched to a gene: 3. CDR3 length equals 15 residues. In DNA form, the CDR3 reads TGTGCCAGCAGTTACTACGGGACTAGCAAAGAGACCCAGTACTTC. This codes for CASSYYGTSKETQYF.

This clone has more than one count but fewer than ten. The gene calls are TRBV27 and TRBJ2-7; TRBD2 is a possible D gene (6 bases). The length of the CDR3 is 13 residues. Germline CDR1 and CDR2: MNHEY and SMNVEV (reference sequence). The ends were cut back, 4 bases at V and 7 bases at J, with 14 bases in the middle. CDR3 sequence: CASSWRSGAEQYF. CDR3 coding DNA: TGTGCCAGCAGTTGGAGGTCGGGAGCAGAGCAGTACTTC.

This clone was counted only a few times. This rearrangement joins TRBV5-1 to TRBJ2-7, with D perhaps TRBD1 (6 bases). The CDR3 consists of 14 residues. Germline V CDR1 and CDR2: SGHRS, YFSETQ. The V end was cut by 4 bases, the J end by 3 bases, with 14 bases between. The CDR3 spells CASSIRGIGYEQYF. The CDR3 DNA reads as TGCGCCAGCAGCATCAGGGGCATAGGCTACGAGCAGTACTTC.

This clone has just a few counts. The rearrangement links TRBV7-2 to TRBJ1-3; D is ambiguous. The germline CDR1 and CDR2 sequences are SGHTA and FQGNSA. Between the trimmed V and J ends, which lost 2 bases and 4 bases, there was a span of 6 bases. The length of the CDR3 is 13 residues. In DNA form, the CDR3 reads TGTGCCAGCAGCTTAAATCAGGGAAACACCATATATTTT. It is translated as CASSLNQGNTIYF.

This clone was found a few times. The rearrangement joins TRBV20-1 to TRBJ2-7; D remains ambiguous. Germline-derived CDR1 and CDR2 are DFQATT and SNEGSKA (reference sequence). The CDR3 has 11 amino acids. The CDR3 loop reads CSHDPGYEQYF. The CDR3 DNA sequence: TGCAGCCACGACCCAGGTTACGAGCAGTACTTC.

The DNA for the CDR3 is TGTGCCAGCAGCGCCGGATGGGTCATGCACGAGCAGTACTTC. Its translation: CASSAGWVMHEQYF. The rearrangement links TRBV6-4 to TRBJ2-7; D not resolved. Trimming removed 6 bases at V and 5 bases at J, with 17 bases between. Germline values: CDR1 MRHNA, CDR2 SNTAGT. This CDR3 region has 14 residues.

This clone was found a few times. The chain carries TRBV7-8 and TRBJ2-1; tentative D call: TRBD2 (5 bases). The CDR3 length is 12 residues. The germline V gene encodes CDR1 SGHVS and CDR2 FQNEAQ. The V end lost 4 bases, the J end lost 9 bases, and 10 bases lay between the germline ends. CDR3 residues: CASSSQGGEQFF. DNA for the CDR3: TGTGCCAGCAGCTCCCAAGGAGGTGAGCAGTTCTTC.

This sequence joins TRBV7-9 and TRBJ1-4, with D unresolved. Germline CDR1 SEHNR, CDR2 FQNEAQ (reference sequence). Trimming removed 10 bases at V and 5 bases at J, with 14 bases between. CDR3 length: 13 amino acids. This CDR3 reads CATRTAGNEKLFF. In DNA, the CDR3 is TGTGCCACGCGGACGGCTGGGAATGAAAAACTGTTTTTT.

This clone was seen at least ten times. This rearrangement joins TRBV7-9 to TRBJ2-3; D is unclear. This CDR3 comprises 13 residues. The germline CDR1 and CDR2 sequences are SEHNR and FQNEAQ (reference sequence). V was trimmed by 1 base and J by 8 bases, leaving 10 bases between them. The CDR3 DNA follows: TGTGCCAGCAGCTTAGAAGGAGTGGCTACGCAGTATTTT. Protein sequence: CASSLEGVATQYF.

This sequence joins TRBV5-1 and TRBJ1-1, with D possibly being TRBD1 (5 bases). The CDR3 has 15 amino acids. Germline V lookup: CDR1 SGHRS, CDR2 YFSETQ. Trimming removed 1 base at V and 2 bases at J, with 12 bases between. CDR3 region: CASSLSGRTNTEAFF. CDR3 nucleotides: TGCGCCAGCAGCTTGTCAGGGCGGACAAACACTGAAGCTTTCTTT.

V gene TRBV30 combines with J gene TRBJ1-5; 9 bases are a match to TRBD1. Germline V gene lookup returns CDR1 GTSNPN and CDR2 SVGIG (reference sequence). The J segment lost 3 bases and the V segment lost 2 bases, leaving 5 bases of the junction unmatched. The CDR3 runs to 15 residues. The CDR3 reads CAWSPRDRDNQPQHF. CDR3 sequence (DNA): TGTGCCTGGAGTCCGCGGGACAGGGACAATCAGCCCCAGCATTTT.

This clone came up a few times. This chain uses TRBV10-3 with TRBJ2-7, with 10 nucleotides matching TRBD1. This CDR3 spans 16 amino acids. Germline CDR1 reads ENHRY; CDR2 reads SYGVKD. The V and J ends lost 2 bases and 7 bases, in that order; junction bases with no gene match: 11. CDR3 loop: CAISEASGTGVREQYF. In DNA, the CDR3 is TGTGCCATCAGTGAGGCCTCCGGGACAGGGGTGAGGGAGCAGTACTTC.